This T cell receptor (beta chain) was identified in a study of blood T cells in healthy people across ages. CDR1 SGDLS and CDR2 YYNGEE come from the germline V gene. V dropped 10 bases and J dropped 6 bases, with 9 bases sitting between them. This CDR3 is 10 amino acids long. Per sample, a minimum of 6 million PBMCs were isolated. This clonotype was recorded many times. It was with a sample-barcoded 5' primer and a J-beta primer mix that a second PCR of about 6 to 11 cycles was run. TCRdb reanalysed the 5' RACE reads using MiXCR and keeps one entry per CDR3 protein. The sample records 780,000 or so distinct CDR3 sequences, approximately 53% being singletons.

This receptor was taken from a man in his forties or fifties in good health. The chain recombines TRBV9 with TRBJ2-3, with D possibly being TRBD2 (6 bases). Input material: blood. DNA for the CDR3: TGTGCCTCCCGGGGGGATACGCAGTATTTT. Its protein is CASRGDTQYF.